This T cell receptor beta chain was recovered during a study of PD-1 blockade in classical Hodgkin lymphoma. Trimming shortened V by 1 base and J by 4 bases, and 20 bases separated the two germline ends. CDR3 length equals 18 residues. CDR1 and CDR2 from the germline V gene are SGHVS and FQNEAQ. Only in-frame clones appear in the TCRdb table, and some are missing; sequencing was by immunoSEQ multiplex PCR. The sample includes about 97,000 clones, over 80% of them seen just once. Each patient experienced a relapse that followed autologous stem cell transplantation, and brentuximab vedotin exposure varied.

This sample comprised peripheral blood mononuclear cells (PBMCs), obtained at baseline. The receptor comes from a human donor with classical Hodgkin lymphoma. The genes are TRBV7-8 and TRBJ2-1, with a tentative D call TRBD2 (6 bases). Here the CDR3 reads CASSLVSGAPGAYNEQFF. For the CDR3, the DNA is TGTGCCAGCAGCTTAGTTTCGGGCGCACCGGGAGCGTACAATGAGCAGTTCTTC.